These 8 T cell receptor beta chains came from one sample sequenced in a study of blood T cell repertoires in COVID-19. The repertoire was sequenced with immunoSEQ multiplex PCR; TCRdb's copy has only in-frame clones and lacks some. The sample lists a few hundred thousand clones, around 82% occurring once. Sequenced input: peripheral blood. The receptors come from a woman in her 50s with acute or convalescent COVID-19.

This chain uses TRBV28 with TRBJ2-4, with 16 bases lining up with TRBD2. Germline V gives CDR1 MDHEN, CDR2 SYDVKM. The CDR3 has 17 residues. V was clipped by 11 bases and J by 1 base; unmatched bases: 8. The CDR3 DNA reads as TGTGCCGGTCCGGGACTAGCGGGGGGGCGGGCCAAAAACATTCAGTACTTC. Translated, it gives CAGPGLAGGRAKNIQYF.

CDR3 sequence: CASSQDPWTSGKETQYF. Written as DNA, the CDR3 is TGTGCCAGCAGCCAAGACCCCTGGACTAGCGGTAAAGAGACCCAGTACTTC. This chain links TRBV3-1 (or the pseudogene TRBV3-2) with TRBJ2-5; 10 nucleotides line up with TRBD2. The CDR3 runs to 17 residues. Germline CDR1 is LGHDT and CDR2 is YNNKEL (reference sequence). Trimming took 0 bases from V and 3 from J; bases not matched to a gene: 7.

The chain carries TRBV6-5 and TRBJ1-3, with D possibly being TRBD1 (6 bases). The germline V gene has CDR1 MNHEY and CDR2 SVGAGI. This CDR3 spans 14 amino acids. V lost 6 bases and J 0 bases, leaving 9 bases between the germline ends. The CDR3 bases are TGTGCCAGCAGGGACAGCCCCTCTGGAAACACCATATATTTT. It specifies CASRDSPSGNTIYF.

The V and J genes are TRBV19 and TRBJ1-4, with D maybe TRBD1 (6 bases). This CDR3 is built from 16 residues. Germline V gene sequence: CDR1 LNHDA, CDR2 SQIVND (reference sequence). The V gene lost 4 bases and the J gene lost 8 bases, with 20 bases spanning the gap. The CDR3 protein is CASSTDRGGLREKLFF. CDR3 DNA: TGTGCCAGTAGTACAGACAGAGGGGGATTACGAGAAAAACTGTTTTTT.

This sequence joins TRBV27 and TRBJ2-7, with D perhaps TRBD2 (7 bases). The V gene's germline CDR1 is MNHEY and CDR2 SMNVEV (reference sequence). The CDR3 consists of 17 residues. The V and J ends lost 5 bases and 0 bases respectively, with 20 bases between them. Here the CDR3 DNA reads TGTGCCAGCAGTCCCTGGGGAAGCGGGACAAGCTCCTACGAGCAGTACTTC. Translation: CASSPWGSGTSSYEQYF.

The chain carries TRBV4-1 and TRBJ2-7; 7 positions match TRBD2. The germline V gene encodes CDR1 MGHRA and CDR2 YSYEKL. Trimming removed 0 bases from V and 3 bases from J; junction bases left unmatched: 11. The CDR3 loop spans 17 amino acids. The CDR3 region has the DNA TGCGCCAGCAGCCAAGATTCAGGAAGGCTAGCGGTCTACGAGCAGTACTTC. Translation gives CASSQDSGRLAVYEQYF.

This chain uses TRBV5-8 with TRBJ1-1; 7 bases agree with TRBD1. Germline V gives CDR1 SGHTS, CDR2 YDEGEE. The CDR3 sequence is 14 residues long. J was trimmed by 1 base and V by 4 bases; bases with no gene match: 4. The CDR3 sequence is CASSRDRSNTEAFF. CDR3 nucleotides: TGTGCCAGCAGCCGGGACAGATCGAACACTGAAGCTTTCTTT.

This chain links TRBV24-1 with TRBJ2-1; 9 positions agree with TRBD2. J lost 0 bases, V lost 1 base, and 3 bases had no gene match. CDR1 is KGHDR, CDR2 SFDVKD, per germline. The CDR3 has 17 amino acids. CDR3 sequence reads: CATSDFSSGNSYNEQFF. The CDR3, as DNA: TGTGCCACCAGTGATTTTTCTAGCGGGAACTCCTACAATGAGCAGTTCTTC.